These 7 T cell receptor beta chains came from one sample sequenced in a study of human CD8 memory T cell subsets. Designated as TPEX, the CCR7+ PD-1+ TIGIT+ early memory CD8+ T cells showed dysfunctional, exhausted-like traits. Making the TCR beta libraries relied on UMI-labeled 5' RACE. Reanalyzing the 5' RACE reads, TCRdb keeps one entry per CDR3 protein, without DNA. The sample has about 6,500 distinct CDR3 sequences. The specimen was CD8+ T cells from PBMCs. These receptors were collected from a human donor in good health.

This chain links TRBV10-3 with TRBJ2-5; with no DNA, the TCRdb D assignment of TRBD1 cannot be verified. From germline, CDR1 is ENHRY and CDR2 SYGVKD. The CDR3 is 14 residues long. Here the CDR3 reads CAIENPIAGKTQYF.

The J gene is TRBJ2-1, the V gene TRBV27; the D call of TRBD2 rests on TCRdb alone, since no DNA is present to check it. The germline CDR1 and CDR2 sequences are MNHEY and SMNVEV (reference sequence). This CDR3 spans 17 amino acids. CDR3 protein: CASSLDPRLTAYNEQFF.

This clonotype shows up as medium-sized by frequency. CDR3 loop: CASSTPGLAGPLSYNEQFF. J is TRBJ2-1 and V is TRBV5-6; TCRdb reports TRBD2, a call that lacks DNA to check it against. The CDR3 is 19 amino acids. The germline gives CDR1 SGHDT, CDR2 YYEEEE.

The genes are TRBV27 and TRBJ2-3; TCRdb's D call of TRBD1 is untestable without DNA. The CDR3 totals 15 residues. In germline, CDR1 is MNHEY, CDR2 SMNVEV (reference sequence). The CDR3 loop reads CASSFGTAGTDTQYF.

Its frequency marks this clonotype as medium-sized. The chain's CDR3 is CASSLIASLGSYNEQFF. This chain links TRBV7-3 with TRBJ2-1; without DNA, the TCRdb call of TRBD2 cannot be checked. CDR1 and CDR2 (germline): SGHTA, FQGTGA. This CDR3 comprises 17 residues.

This chain connects TRBV29-1 to TRBJ2-7; TCRdb returns TRBD2, unconfirmable since there is no DNA. Germline loops: CDR1 SQVTM, CDR2 ANQGSEA. This CDR3 spans 13 amino acids. The CDR3 is CSVTSANSYEQYF.

This clonotype is deemed medium-sized (0.01 to 0.1%) by its frequency. This chain joins TRBV7-7 and TRBJ2-1; TCRdb lists TRBD1, though no DNA is available to test this call. The CDR3 is 15 amino acids. Germline values: CDR1 SSHAT, CDR2 FNYEAQ (reference sequence). The CDR3: CASSLTVGTGVEQFF.